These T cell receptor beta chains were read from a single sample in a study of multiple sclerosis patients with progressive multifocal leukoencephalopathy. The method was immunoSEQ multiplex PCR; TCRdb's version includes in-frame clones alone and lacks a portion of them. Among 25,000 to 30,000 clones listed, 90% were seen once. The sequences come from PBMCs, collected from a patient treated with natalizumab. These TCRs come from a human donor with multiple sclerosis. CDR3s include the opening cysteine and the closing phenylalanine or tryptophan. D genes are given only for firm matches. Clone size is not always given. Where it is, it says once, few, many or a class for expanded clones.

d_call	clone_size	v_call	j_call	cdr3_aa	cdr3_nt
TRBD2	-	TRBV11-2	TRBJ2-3	CASSLDQRAGGTDTQYF	TGTGCCAGCAGCTTAGATCAAAGGGCGGGGGGCACAGATACGCAGTATTTT
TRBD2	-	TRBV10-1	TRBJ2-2	CASSPGLAYTGELFF	TGCGCCAGCAGTCCCGGACTAGCCTACACCGGGGAGCTGTTTTTT
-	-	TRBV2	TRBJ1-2	CASIGYRINYGYTF	TGTGCCAGCATAGGTTACAGGATCAACTATGGCTACACCTTC
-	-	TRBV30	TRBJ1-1	CAWREGWATEAFF	TGTGCCTGGAGGGAGGGTTGGGCCACTGAAGCTTTCTTT
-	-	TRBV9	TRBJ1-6	CASSPEAKGDSPLHF	TGTGCCAGCAGCCCCGAGGCCAAAGGTGATTCACCCCTCCACTTT
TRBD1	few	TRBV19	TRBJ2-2	CASSYRDRGPTGELFF	TGTGCCAGTAGTTACCGGGACAGGGGACCCACCGGGGAGCTGTTTTTT
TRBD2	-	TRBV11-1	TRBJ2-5	CASSLPAGPAAETQYF	TGTGCCAGCAGCCTCCCAGCGGGGCCCGCCGCGGAGACCCAGTACTTC
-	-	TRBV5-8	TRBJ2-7	CASSLGEQQYF	TGTGCCAGCAGCTTAGGGGAACAGCAGTACTTC
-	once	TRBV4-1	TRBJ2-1	CASSQDGGVRYNEQLF	TGCGCCAGCAGCCAAGACGGCGGGGTTCGATACAATGAGCAGCTCTTC
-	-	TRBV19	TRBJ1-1	CASTSVAAAKAFF	-
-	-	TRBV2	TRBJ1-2	CASRITANNYGYTF	TGTGCCAGCAGGATAACAGCCAATAACTATGGCTACACCTTC
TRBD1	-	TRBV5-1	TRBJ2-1	CASSPQPGTGVNEQFF	TGCGCCAGCAGCCCCCAACCCGGGACAGGGGTCAATGAGCAGTTCTTC
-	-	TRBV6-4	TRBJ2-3	CASSEEAGRGADTQYF	TGTGCCAGCAGTGAGGAGGCAGGACGGGGCGCAGATACGCAGTATTTT
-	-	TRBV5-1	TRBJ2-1	CASSGGEDEQFF	TGCGCCAGCAGCGGCGGGGAGGATGAGCAGTTCTTC
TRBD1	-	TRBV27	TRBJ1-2	CASRGGTGDGYTF	TGTGCCAGCAGAGGAGGGACAGGGGATGGCTACACCTTC
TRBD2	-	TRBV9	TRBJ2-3	CASSVGEGQDTQYF	TGTGCCAGCAGCGTAGGGGAGGGTCAAGATACGCAGTATTTT
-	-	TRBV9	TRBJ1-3	CASSDEPGLRGYGNTIYF	TGTGCCAGCAGCGACGAACCGGGACTTAGAGGTTACGGAAACACCATATATTTT
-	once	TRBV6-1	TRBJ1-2	CASSDMGKGYYGYTF	TGTGCCAGCAGTGATATGGGCAAGGGGTACTATGGCTACACCTTC
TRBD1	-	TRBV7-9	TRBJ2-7	CATDRGRGRLYEQYF	TGTGCCACTGACAGGGGGCGCGGTAGGCTCTACGAGCAGTACTTC
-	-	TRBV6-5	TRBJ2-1	CASSHGRGRNEQFF	TGTGCCAGCAGCCACGGTCGGGGGCGGAATGAGCAGTTCTTC
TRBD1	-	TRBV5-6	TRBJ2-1	CAGGQGGYNEQFF	TGTGCCGGCGGACAGGGGGGCTACAATGAGCAGTTCTTC
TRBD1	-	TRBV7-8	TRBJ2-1	CASSFAVKDRVYNEQFF	TGTGCCAGCAGCTTTGCGGTGAAAGACAGGGTCTACAATGAGCAGTTCTTC
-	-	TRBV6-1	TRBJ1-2	CASSEFRQGGGYTF	TGTGCCAGCAGTGAATTTCGGCAGGGTGGTGGCTACACCTTC
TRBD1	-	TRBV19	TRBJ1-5	CASTSGRGYQPQHF	TGTGCCAGTACCTCCGGCAGGGGGTATCAGCCCCAGCATTTT
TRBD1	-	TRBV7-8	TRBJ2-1	CASSLVARGLNEQFF	TGTGCCAGCAGCTTAGTAGCCAGGGGGCTCAATGAGCAGTTCTTC
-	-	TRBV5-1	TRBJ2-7	CASSSTGSSYEQYF	TGCGCCAGCAGCTCCACAGGGAGCTCCTACGAGCAGTACTTC
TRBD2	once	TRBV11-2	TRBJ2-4	CASSLGPSGGGAKNIQYF	TGTGCCAGCAGCTTAGGCCCTAGCGGGGGGGGAGCCAAAAACATTCAGTACTTC
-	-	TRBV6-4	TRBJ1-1	CASSGQGGEAFF	TGTGCCAGCAGTGGGCAGGGAGGTGAAGCTTTCTTT
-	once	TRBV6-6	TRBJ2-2	CASRTGERNTGELFF	TGTGCCAGCAGGACGGGGGAGAGGAACACCGGGGAGCTGTTTTTT
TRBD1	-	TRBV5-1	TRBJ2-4	CASSLTQGDKNIQYF	TGCGCCAGCAGCTTAACCCAGGGGGACAAAAACATTCAGTACTTC
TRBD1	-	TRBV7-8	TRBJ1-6	CASSLGTGYRDSPLHF	TGTGCCAGCAGCTTAGGGACAGGGTACCGGGATTCACCCCTCCACTTT
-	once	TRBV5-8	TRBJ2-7	CASSALLGGASYEQYF	TGTGCCAGCAGCGCACTACTCGGCGGGGCCAGCTACGAGCAGTACTTC
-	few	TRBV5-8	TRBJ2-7	CASSSYEQYF	TGTGCCAGCAGCAGTTACGAGCAGTACTTC
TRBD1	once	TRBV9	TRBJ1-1	CASSVGWGQGEAFF	TGTGCCAGCAGCGTAGGCTGGGGACAGGGTGAAGCTTTCTTT
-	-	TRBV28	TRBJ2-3	CASGSTQDTQYF	TGTGCCAGCGGTTCCACGCAAGATACGCAGTATTTT
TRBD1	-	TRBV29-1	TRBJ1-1	CSVALTGGNTEAFF	TGCAGCGTTGCCTTGACAGGGGGGAACACTGAAGCTTTCTTT
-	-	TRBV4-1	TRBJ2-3	CASSQGYDSPLLIATDTQYF	TGCGCCAGCAGCCAGGGCTATGACAGCCCCCTCTTGATAGCCACAGATACGCAGTATTTT
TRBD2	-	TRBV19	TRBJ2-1	CASSIPGLAGGGLYNEQFF	TGTGCCAGTAGTATACCGGGACTAGCGGGGGGCGGCCTATACAATGAGCAGTTCTTC
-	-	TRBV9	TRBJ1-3	CASSVATSGNTIYF	TGTGCCAGCAGCGTAGCTACGTCGGGAAACACCATATATTTT
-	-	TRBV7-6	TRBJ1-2	CASSLDREYGYTF	TGTGCCAGCAGCTTAGACAGGGAATATGGCTACACCTTC
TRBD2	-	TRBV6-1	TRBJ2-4	CASSGGAENIQYF	TGTGCCAGCAGCGGGGGGGCCGAGAACATTCAGTACTTC
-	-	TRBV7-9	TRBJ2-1	CASSKDLGPAHREQFF	TGTGCCAGCAGCAAAGATCTAGGGCCTGCCCACCGGGAGCAGTTCTTC
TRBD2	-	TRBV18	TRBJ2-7	CASSPGLAGGTYEQYF	TGTGCCAGCTCACCTGGACTAGCGGGGGGAACCTACGAGCAGTACTTC
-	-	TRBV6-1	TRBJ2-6	CASSEGGSGANVLTF	TGTGCCAGCAGTGAAGGGGGCTCTGGGGCCAACGTCCTGACTTTC
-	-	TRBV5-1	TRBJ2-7	CASSLERGSLYEQYF	TGCGCCAGCAGCTTGGAGAGGGGCTCGCTCTACGAGCAGTACTTC
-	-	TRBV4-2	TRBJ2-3	CASSQEVSAYLTDTQYF	TGTGCCAGCAGCCAAGAAGTGAGCGCCTACCTCACAGATACGCAGTATTTT
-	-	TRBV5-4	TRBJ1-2	CASSLGTASPAYGYTF	TGTGCCAGCAGCTTGGGGACAGCGAGCCCTGCTTATGGCTACACCTTC
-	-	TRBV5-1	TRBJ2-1	CASSLPDDRTYYYNEQFF	TGCGCCAGCAGCTTGCCGGACGACAGAACCTACTACTACAATGAGCAGTTCTTC
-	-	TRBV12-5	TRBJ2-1	CASGGGINEQFF	TGTGCTAGTGGGGGGGGCATCAATGAGCAGTTCTTC
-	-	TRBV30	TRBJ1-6	CAWGRGQNSPLHF	TGTGCCTGGGGGAGGGGCCAGAATTCACCCCTCCACTTT